These 23 T cell receptor beta chains were all obtained from the same sample, sequenced in a study of OX40 agonist ivuxolimab in advanced cancers. Assay used: immunoSEQ multiplex PCR; TCRdb lists only in-frame clones, some missing. Of 22,000 or so clones listed, approximately 80% are singletons. Source: CD4+ or CD8+ T cells sorted from blood, taken in a trial of the OX40 agonist ivuxolimab. All receptors derive from an adult with an advanced solid tumor such as melanoma, head and neck, liver or kidney cancer.

V gene TRBV7-9 combines with J gene TRBJ1-2; tentative D call: TRBD1 (6 bases). CDR3 length: 14 amino acids. Germline V gene data show CDR1 as SEHNR and CDR2 as FQNEAQ (reference sequence). V lost 4 bases and J lost 2, with 11 bases in between. In DNA, the CDR3 is TGTGCCAGCAGCTCTGGACAGCTCAACTATGGCTACACCTTC. This encodes CASSSGQLNYGYTF.

This clone showed up just once. This chain joins TRBV9 and TRBJ2-7, with D tentatively TRBD1 (6 bases). V gave up 4 bases and J gave up 5 bases, with 10 bases separating them. Germline V CDR1 and CDR2: SGDLS, YYNGEE. The CDR3 contains 12 residues. CDR3 bases: TGTGCCAGCAGCCCCCGACAGGACGAGCAGTACTTC. Translation: CASSPRQDEQYF.

The CDR3 is CAAFKVGGGTDTQYF. CDR3 coding DNA: TGTGCCGCCTTTAAGGTGGGCGGGGGCACAGATACGCAGTATTTT. The rearrangement uses TRBV2 and TRBJ2-3; maybe TRBD2 (6 bases). The CDR3 length is 15 residues. Germline-derived CDR1 and CDR2 are SNHLY and FYNNEI. Trimming shortened V by 11 bases and J by 1 base, and 19 bases separated the two germline ends.

This clone has only a few counts. V usage is TRBV28 and J usage is TRBJ1-2; D unclear. The CDR3 totals 15 residues. Trimming took off 3 bases at V and 0 bases at J, with 11 bases between the two ends. The germline V gene has CDR1 MDHEN and CDR2 SYDVKM. The CDR3 is CASSFLGTTNYGYTF. CDR3 DNA sequence: TGTGCCAGCAGTTTTCTAGGTACTACTAACTATGGCTACACCTTC.

The CDR3 reads CASSQFTSGGPDTQYF. As DNA, the CDR3 is TGCGCCAGCAGCCAGTTTACTAGCGGGGGACCGGATACGCAGTATTTT. V gene TRBV4-3 combines with J gene TRBJ2-3; 11 nucleotides align to TRBD2. With 3 bases clipped from V and 6 bases from J, the junction kept 8 bases outside the gene matches. This CDR3 spans 16 amino acids. Germline loops: CDR1 LGHNA, CDR2 YSLEER.

This rearrangement joins TRBV6-5 to TRBJ2-7; 7 bases agree with TRBD1. Germline-derived CDR1 and CDR2 are MNHEY and SVGAGI. V lost 0 bases, J lost 5 bases, and 4 bases stayed unmatched. CDR3 size: 14 residues. Here the CDR3 reads CASSYSTGPHEQYF. The CDR3 DNA is TGTGCCAGCAGTTACTCGACAGGGCCCCACGAGCAGTACTTC.

This clone was seen just once. This chain uses TRBV10-3 with TRBJ1-5; D perhaps matches TRBD1 (5 bases). This CDR3 is built from 13 residues. V was shortened by 7 bases and J by 3 bases, with 10 bases between the two germline ends. Germline CDR1 reads ENHRY; CDR2 reads SYGVKD. CDR3 in amino acids: CAINRDDNQPQHF. As DNA, the CDR3 is TGTGCCATCAATCGGGACGACAATCAGCCCCAGCATTTT.

This clone is a singleton in its sample. The rearrangement links TRBV5-4 to TRBJ2-1; 8 positions match TRBD1. Germline V gene lookup returns CDR1 SGHNT and CDR2 YYREEE (reference sequence). This CDR3 region has 12 residues. V was clipped by 4 bases and J by 10 bases; unmatched bases: 4. In DNA, the CDR3 is TGTGCCAGCAGCCCGACAGGGGTAGAGCAGTTCTTC. It specifies CASSPTGVEQFF.

This sequence joins TRBV5-5 and TRBJ1-3; TRBD1 aligns across 11 bases. The length of the CDR3 is 15 residues. CDR1 and CDR2 from the germline V gene are SGHKS and YYEKEE (reference sequence). V gave up 3 bases and J gave up 4 bases; unmatched junction bases: 3. The CDR3 DNA follows: TGTGCCAGCAGCTCGGACAGGGGGCTCGGAAACACCATATATTTT. Protein sequence: CASSSDRGLGNTIYF.

V is TRBV29-1 and J is TRBJ2-7, with D perhaps matching TRBD1 (5 bases). Germline V gives CDR1 SQVTM, CDR2 ANQGSEA. The V end was cut by 5 bases, the J end by 0 bases, with 14 bases between. The CDR3 runs to 14 residues. The CDR3 sequence: CSVFKSDSSYEQYF. CDR3 sequence (DNA): TGCAGCGTTTTTAAATCCGACAGCTCCTACGAGCAGTACTTC.

V gene TRBV7-9 combines with J gene TRBJ2-2; D is unclear. Germline CDR1 SEHNR, CDR2 FQNEAQ (reference sequence). V was shortened by 8 bases and J by 0 bases, with 4 bases between the two germline ends. This CDR3 contains 12 residues. The CDR3 loop reads CASRTNTGELFF. As DNA, the CDR3 is TGTGCCAGCCGAACGAACACCGGGGAGCTGTTTTTT.

This chain joins TRBV6-5 and TRBJ1-2; no clear D gene. Per the germline V gene, CDR1 is MNHEY and CDR2 is SVGAGI. This CDR3 has 13 amino acids. Trimming left V 1 base short and J 8 bases short, with 11 bases between. The CDR3 nucleotides are TGTGCCAGCAGTTACTTCGGACTGGGAGGCTACACCTTC. This encodes CASSYFGLGGYTF.

The V gene is TRBV4-2, the J gene TRBJ2-2, with TRBD1 as a possible D gene (6 bases). Trimming removed 1 base from V and 3 bases from J, with 12 bases in between. The germline gives CDR1 LGHNA, CDR2 YNFKEQ. The CDR3 spans 16 residues. The chain's CDR3 is CASSQGLQGYTGELFF. The CDR3, as DNA: TGTGCCAGCAGCCAAGGATTGCAGGGGTACACCGGGGAGCTGTTTTTT.

This chain connects TRBV6-1 to TRBJ1-1; D remains ambiguous. This CDR3 region has 14 residues. Germline CDR1 and CDR2: MNHNS and SASEGT. The ends were cut back, 4 bases at V and 3 bases at J, with 12 bases in the middle. CDR3 sequence: CASSGTSGYTEAFF. In DNA, the CDR3 is TGTGCCAGCAGTGGGACGTCGGGCTACACTGAAGCTTTCTTT.

The chain employs TRBV13 and TRBJ1-5; D not certain. The CDR3 consists of 13 residues. V was clipped by 5 bases and J by 4 bases, with 9 bases between them. The germline V gene encodes CDR1 PRHDT and CDR2 FYEKMQ (reference sequence). The CDR3, as DNA: TGTGCCAGCAGCCCTCGGGGTAATCAGCCCCAGCATTTT. It specifies CASSPRGNQPQHF. The full variable domain, rest sourced from reference TRBV13 and TRBJ1-5, is AAGVIQSPRHLIKEKRETATLKCYPIPRHDTVYWYQQGPGQDPQFLISFYEKMQSDKGSIPDRFSAQQFSDYHSELNMSSLELGDSALYFCASSPRGNQPQHFGDGTRLSIL.

The chain joins TRBV28 to TRBJ1-4, with TRBD1 matching 10 bases. This CDR3 has 16 amino acids. CDR1 is MDHEN and CDR2 is SYDVKM in the germline V gene. Trimming at V came to 4 bases and at J to 6 bases, leaving 8 bases not matched to a gene. CDR3 DNA sequence: TGTGCCAGCAGTTCCCTCGTGGGACAGGGGTATGAAAAACTGTTTTTT. Translation gives CASSSLVGQGYEKLFF.

The chain recombines TRBV7-2 with TRBJ2-3; 10 positions match TRBD1. There are 16 residues in the CDR3. CDR1 SGHTA and CDR2 FQGNSA come from the germline V gene. After removal of 1 base from V and 4 bases from J, the junction contained 5 bases not matched to a gene. The CDR3 nucleotides read TGTGCCAGCAGCTTAGTCTCGGGACAGGGGCCAGATACGCAGTATTTT. Encoded protein: CASSLVSGQGPDTQYF.

V is TRBV2 and J is TRBJ2-7; D gene ambiguous. Germline values: CDR1 SNHLY, CDR2 FYNNEI. V was cut by 3 bases and J by 6 bases, with 6 bases left in between. The CDR3 length is 11 residues. The CDR3 loop reads CASSDYLEQYF. Written as DNA, the CDR3 is TGTGCCAGCAGTGATTATCTCGAGCAGTACTTC.

The chain is built from TRBV6-1 and TRBJ2-7, with D perhaps TRBD1 or TRBD2 (6 bases each). Per the germline V gene, CDR1 is MNHNS and CDR2 is SASEGT. The V end was cut by 5 bases, the J end by 0 bases, with 11 bases between. There are 14 residues in the CDR3. This CDR3 is CASSKGGSSYEQYF. The CDR3, as DNA: TGTGCCAGCAGTAAAGGGGGGAGCTCCTACGAGCAGTACTTC.

This rearrangement joins TRBV5-1 to TRBJ1-1; D is undetermined. Germline values: CDR1 SGHRS, CDR2 YFSETQ. V lost 1 base and J lost 1, with 5 bases in between. This CDR3 spans 13 amino acids. The CDR3 protein is CASSLWGNTEAFF. The CDR3 DNA sequence: TGCGCCAGCAGCTTGTGGGGGAACACTGAAGCTTTCTTT.

The CDR3: CASSDMASGFNEQFF. CDR3 nucleotides: TGTGCCAGCAGTGACATGGCTAGCGGGTTCAATGAGCAGTTCTTC. The chain has TRBV6-4 and TRBJ2-1; 8 bases match TRBD2. Trimming removed 2 bases from V and 6 bases from J; junction bases left unmatched: 6. CDR1 is MRHNA, CDR2 SNTAGT, per germline. The CDR3 loop spans 15 amino acids.

The chain joins TRBV28 to TRBJ2-7; 7 bases fit TRBD2. The CDR3 totals 15 residues. The V segment lost 4 bases and the J segment 2 bases; nucleotides outside the gene matches: 8. Germline V lookup: CDR1 MDHEN, CDR2 SYDVKM. The CDR3 nucleotides read TGTGCCAGCAGTTCTCGGCGGGAGCCACCCTACGAGCAGTACTTC. Translating it yields CASSSRREPPYEQYF.

The chain links TRBV7-8 to TRBJ2-3, with D possibly TRBD1 on 6 matching bases. Trimming cost V 4 bases and J 2 bases, with 16 bases left between them. Germline V lookup: CDR1 SGHVS, CDR2 FQNEAQ. The CDR3 spans 16 residues. The CDR3 loop is CASSSTLGGYTDTQYF. The CDR3 DNA reads TGTGCCAGCAGCTCGACTCTAGGGGGATACACAGATACGCAGTATTTT.